This entry lists 5 T cell receptor beta chains sequenced from one sample in a study of radiotherapy plus CTLA-4 blockade in lung cancer. Data came from immunoSEQ multiplex PCR; TCRdb stores just in-frame clones and leaves some out. Among 35,000 to 50,000 clones listed, approximately 70% were seen once. Sequencing used peripheral blood, obtained from a patient treated with radiotherapy plus ipilimumab. These receptors came from a human donor with non-small cell lung cancer who had a complete response to radiotherapy plus ipilimumab.

The rearrangement joins TRBV29-1 to TRBJ2-7, with a tentative D call TRBD2 (6 bases). The CDR3 covers 14 residues. Looked up from germline, CDR1 is SQVTM and CDR2 is ANQGSEA. The CDR3 nucleotides are TGCAGGGAGGCGGGGTGTCAGGGCGTGTTCGAGCAGTACTTC. It yields the protein CREAGCQGVFEQYF.

The chain uses TRBV7-8 and TRBJ1-5; 9 bases are shared with TRBD1. The V gene end was trimmed by 1 base and the J gene end by 3 bases; junction bases not matched to a gene: 7. The CDR3 totals 17 residues. The germline V gene encodes CDR1 SGHVS and CDR2 FQNEAQ. CDR3 sequence (DNA): TGTGCCAGCAGCTTAGGCTACAGGGGGCCCCTCAATCAGCCCCAGCATTTT. Its protein product is CASSLGYRGPLNQPQHF.

This chain connects TRBV29-1 to TRBJ1-1; possibly TRBD1 for D (5 bases). Germline V lookup: CDR1 SQVTM, CDR2 ANQGSEA. V lost 7 bases, J lost 1 base, and 13 bases lay in between. The CDR3 has 13 residues. The CDR3, as DNA: TGCAGCGCCGTAAGGGGCCCGAACACTGAAGCTTTCTTT. Its translation is CSAVRGPNTEAFF.

J is TRBJ2-1 and V is TRBV5-6, with a tentative D call TRBD1 (6 bases). The germline V and J ends were trimmed by 3 bases and 4 bases, with 14 bases remaining between them. CDR3 length: 15 residues. Germline assignment: CDR1 SGHDT and CDR2 YYEEEE. Here the CDR3 DNA reads TGTGCCAGCAGCTACCGGGACACCAGATACAATGAGCAGTTCTTC. Protein: CASSYRDTRYNEQFF.

The genes are TRBV6-6 and TRBJ2-2; no reliable D call. Trimming removed 4 bases at V and 1 base at J, with 4 bases between. This CDR3 region has 13 residues. CDR1 and CDR2 from the germline V gene are MNHNY and SVGAGI (reference sequence). The CDR3 region is CASSFQNTGELFF. The DNA for the CDR3 is TGTGCCAGCAGTTTCCAGAACACCGGGGAGCTGTTTTTT.